The rows below give T cell receptor beta chains drawn from one sample of a study of cytomegalovirus exposure and HLA in healthy donors. TCRdb's table, derived via immunoSEQ multiplex PCR, lists solely in-frame clones and lacks some. The repertoire holds more than 90,000 clones, approximately 85% seen once, with over 4% in the top ten. The sequenced sample was PBMCs. These TCRs come from a man between 18 and 29 years old in good health and CMV-seronegative. CDR3s include the opening cysteine and the closing phenylalanine or tryptophan. Each record gives: J gene, V gene, D gene, clone size, CDR3 DNA, CDR3 protein. A D gene is named only where the DNA matches it firmly. Part of the rows lack a size; the others show once, few, many or a class for expanded clones.

TRBJ1-2	TRBV28	TRBD1	once	TGTGCCAGCAGTTTATCTGGGACAGGGGGTGATGGCTACACCTTC	CASSLSGTGGDGYTF
TRBJ2-2	TRBV30	.	.	TGTGCCTGGAGTGGGGACAACCTCGGATCCGGGGAGCTGTTTTTT	CAWSGDNLGSGELFF
TRBJ1-2	TRBV30	.	few	TGTGCCTGGAGACTCTATGGCTACACCTTC	CAWRLYGYTF
TRBJ1-3	TRBV7-2	.	.	TGTGCCAGCAGCTTAGACAGGAGTAGCGGAAACACCATATATTTT	CASSLDRSSGNTIYF
TRBJ1-1	TRBV27	TRBD1	.	TGTGCCAGCAGTTACCGGGACAGGGGGACTGAAGCTTTCTTT	CASSYRDRGTEAFF
TRBJ2-3	TRBV2	TRBD2	many	TGTGCCAGCACTCTCCGGACTAGCGGGGCTCCCACGCAGTATTTT	CASTLRTSGAPTQYF
TRBJ2-7	TRBV5-6	.	.	TGTGCCAGCAGCTTGGGGTCAGCGGACCTCTCCTACGAGCAGTACTTC	CASSLGSADLSYEQYF
TRBJ1-1	TRBV10-3	.	.	TGTGCCATCAGCCAGACAGGATTTTACACTGAAGCTTTCTTT	CAISQTGFYTEAFF
TRBJ1-5	TRBV4-2	.	.	TGTGCCAGCAGCCAAGAAACAGGGCGGGGGCAGCCCCAGCATTTT	CASSQETGRGQPQHF
TRBJ1-1	TRBV5-1	.	.	TGCGCCAGCAGCGGAACAGGGCGCGGTGCTTGG	CASSGTGRGAW
TRBJ1-2	TRBV19	.	.	TGTGCCAGTAGTCCCCCGGACAGAATCTATGGCTACACCTTC	CASSPPDRIYGYTF
TRBJ1-2	TRBV6-5	.	.	TGTGCCAGCAGTTACTCCGACAGAAGCTATGGCTACACCTTC	CASSYSDRSYGYTF
TRBJ1-2	TRBV6-6	TRBD1	.	TGTGCCAGCATGTTACAGGGGGGTGGCGGCTACACCTTC	CASMLQGGGGYTF
TRBJ1-2	TRBV7-9	.	.	TGTGCCAGCAGCTTGGAGCCAGGGGAGGGCTACACCTTC	CASSLEPGEGYTF
TRBJ2-3	TRBV18	TRBD2	once	TGTGCCAGCTCACCAAGGCTAGCGGGGGGTCTCACAGATACGCAGTATTTT	CASSPRLAGGLTDTQYF
TRBJ2-7	TRBV30	TRBD1	.	TGTGCCTGGGGGACAGGTCACTCCTACGAGCAGTACTTC	CAWGTGHSYEQYF
TRBJ1-1	TRBV11-2	.	once	TGTGCCTCCCGTTCCAGAGACATGAACACTGAAGCTTTCTTT	CASRSRDMNTEAFF
TRBJ2-3	TRBV27	.	once	TGTGCCAGCAGTTTGGACAGAAGCGCCGATACGCAGTATTTT	CASSLDRSADTQYF
TRBJ2-3	TRBV6-5	.	.	TGTGCCAGCAGTTTAGCGGAGTCGCTGGATACGCAGTATTTT	CASSLAESLDTQYF
TRBJ2-5	TRBV1	.	.	TGCACCAGCAGCCTACTAGCGGACCAAGAGACCCAGTACTTC	CTSSLLADQETQYF
TRBJ2-1	TRBV7-8	TRBD1	.	TGTGCCAGCAGCACCGACAGGGGATCCTACAATGAGCAGTTCTTC	CASSTDRGSYNEQFF
TRBJ1-4	TRBV18	.	.	TGTGCCAGCTCACCCAACATACTAAGCGGGGAAAAACTGTTTTTT	CASSPNILSGEKLFF
TRBJ2-7	TRBV7-9	TRBD2	.	TGTGCCAGCACCCTTGGAAGCGGGAATAAAGGCGAGCAGTACTTC	CASTLGSGNKGEQYF
TRBJ1-5	TRBV28	.	.	TGTGCCAGCCAGGAGTTGGGCACGAGTGCAGGGGACCTCTTCCGGCCGCCCCAGCATTTT	CASQELGTSAGDLFRPPQHF
TRBJ2-2	TRBV9	TRBD2	.	TGTGCCAGCAGCGTAATTTCTAGCGGGATGCTGGGGGCCGGGGAGCTGTTTTTT	CASSVISSGMLGAGELFF
TRBJ1-5	TRBV19	TRBD1	.	TGTGCCAGTAGCCCGGGACAGGGTGCTCAGCCCCAGCATTTT	CASSPGQGAQPQHF
TRBJ2-3	TRBV11-2	.	.	TGTGCCAGCAGCTTTCGCGGGGCCACAGATACGCAGTATTTT	CASSFRGATDTQYF
TRBJ2-5	TRBV2	.	.	TGTGCCAGCAGTAGAGGACTTAAAAAAGATCAAGAGACCCAGTACTTC	CASSRGLKKDQETQYF
TRBJ2-1	TRBV19	TRBD2	.	TGTGCCAGTTCCGGTCGAGCGGGAGGAGGTTACAATGAGCAGTTCTTC	CASSGRAGGGYNEQFF
TRBJ1-2	TRBV15	TRBD1	.	TGTGCCACCAGCAGAGGTACAGGGGGCTTTGGCTACACCTTC	CATSRGTGGFGYTF
TRBJ1-2	TRBV14	.	.	TGTGCCAGCAGCCAAGATTTTTTGTTTTCAAGCGCCTTACTCAGTGGCTACACCTTC	CASSQDFLFSSALLSGYTF
TRBJ2-7	TRBV6-1	.	.	TGTGCCAGCAGGGGGATGGGGGCCCCCTACGAGCAGTACTTC	CASRGMGAPYEQYF
TRBJ1-4	TRBV7-6	TRBD1	.	TGTGCCAGCAGCTTGCCAGGGGGCCTCGTTAAACTGTTTTTT	CASSLPGGLVKLFF
TRBJ2-7	TRBV5-8	.	.	TGTGCCAGCAGCTTGTATACAGGACAACAGTACTTC	CASSLYTGQQYF
TRBJ1-3	TRBV18	TRBD1	once	TGTGCCAGCTCACGCGACAGGGATCTTCTCACCATATATTTT	CASSRDRDLLTIYF
TRBJ1-1	TRBV21-1	.	.	TGTGCCAGCAGCAGCAGGGACACTGAAGCTTTCTTT	CASSSRDTEAFF
TRBJ2-7	TRBV27	TRBD1	once	TGTGCCATAACGACAGGGGATGTCTACGAGCAGTACTTC	CAITTGDVYEQYF